The 8 T cell receptor beta chains given below trace back to one sample, sequenced in a study of T-cell memory formation after mild COVID-19. TCRdb re-analysed the 5' RACE reads in MiXCR, keeping a single row per CDR3 protein. The profile shows around 320,000 distinct CDR3 sequences, 15% to 20% of them singletons. Source material: PBMCs or a T cell subset sorted from them (not recorded which). These receptors came from a man aged 18-30 years who had mild COVID-19 (a few samples of this study predate the infection). Cell type and time point are not known.

The J gene is TRBJ2-2, the V gene TRBV6-6, with 7 bases lining up with TRBD2. This CDR3 contains 15 residues. The germline CDR1 and CDR2 sequences are MNHNY and SVGAGI (reference sequence). The J segment lost 6 bases and the V segment lost 7 bases, leaving 11 bases of the junction unmatched. In DNA, the CDR3 is TGTGCCAGCACCAAAAACTCGGGGGGTGCCGGGGAGCTGTTTTTT. Translation gives CASTKNSGGAGELFF.

The J gene is TRBJ2-2, the V gene TRBV7-9; D perhaps matches TRBD1 (6 bases). The CDR3 sequence is 13 residues long. Trimming cost V 5 bases and J 5 bases, with 9 bases left between them. CDR1 SEHNR and CDR2 FQNEAQ come from the germline V gene (reference sequence). CDR3 residues: CASSNRVTGELFF. Written as DNA, the CDR3 is TGTGCCAGCAGCAACAGGGTAACCGGGGAGCTGTTTTTT.

This clonotype was found a few times. The chain couples TRBV5-1 to TRBJ1-4; 7 positions agree with TRBD1. The germline V gene encodes CDR1 SGHRS and CDR2 YFSETQ. This CDR3 contains 14 residues. Losses at the gene ends were 8 bases for V and 4 bases for J; bases not matched to a gene: 8. The DNA for the CDR3 is TGCGCCAGTGGCCGACAGGGTCTTAATGAAAAACTGTTTTTT. Translating it yields CASGRQGLNEKLFF. Complete variable domain (other parts from reference TRBV5-1 and TRBJ1-4): KAGVTQTPRYLIKTRGQQVTLSCSPISGHRSVSWYQQTPGQGLQFLFEYFSETQRNKGNFPGRFSGRQFSNSRSEMNVSTLELGDSALYLCASGRQGLNEKLFFGSGTQLSVL.

This clonotype was detected only a few times. This chain uses TRBV28 with TRBJ2-1; 9 bases fit TRBD2. There are 15 residues in the CDR3. From germline, CDR1 is MDHEN and CDR2 SYDVKM. V shed 7 bases, J shed 6 bases, and the junction held 10 bases outside the gene matches. CDR3 residues: CASNPGAGGRNEQFF. CDR3 nucleotide sequence: TGTGCCAGCAACCCAGGGGCGGGGGGGCGCAATGAGCAGTTCTTC.

The rearrangement joins TRBV6-2 or TRBV6-3 to TRBJ2-3; weak D call: TRBD2 (5 bases). Germline V gene lookup returns CDR1 MNHEY and CDR2 SVGEGT. V lost 7 bases to trimming and J lost 2 bases, with 19 bases between them. The CDR3 runs 16 residues. The CDR3 nucleotides are TGTGCCAGCACCCTAGTGGCTAGCACATTCACAGATACGCAGTATTTT. Protein product: CASTLVASTFTDTQYF.

This chain joins TRBV7-9 and TRBJ2-1; 10 bases are a match to TRBD1. Germline lookup yields CDR1 SEHNR and CDR2 FQNEAQ (reference sequence). J was trimmed by 4 bases and V by 5 bases; bases with no gene match: 8. The CDR3 length is 16 residues. Here the CDR3 DNA reads TGTGCCAGCAGCCCTAGACAGGGGGCGAGTTACAATGAGCAGTTCTTC. Translating gives CASSPRQGASYNEQFF.

This clonotype was observed a handful of times. This chain joins TRBV7-9 and TRBJ2-5; TRBD2 agrees at 8 bases. Per the germline V gene, CDR1 is SEHNR and CDR2 is FQNEAQ (reference sequence). There are 17 residues in the CDR3. With 1 base clipped from V and 2 bases from J, the junction kept 9 bases outside the gene matches. The CDR3 DNA sequence: TGTGCCAGCAGCTTAGGGTCCACTAGCGGAGTTCAAGAGACCCAGTACTTC. It is translated as CASSLGSTSGVQETQYF.

This chain joins TRBV5-1 and TRBJ1-2; tentative D call: TRBD1 (6 bases). Germline CDR1 is SGHRS and CDR2 is YFSETQ. Trimming cost V 0 bases and J 6 bases, with 21 bases left between them. CDR3 length: 17 residues. CDR3 DNA sequence: TGCGCCAGCAGCTTGGCCGTGGGGCAGGGGATTGACAATGGCTACACCTTC. Protein sequence: CASSLAVGQGIDNGYTF.